This TCR beta chain was observed in a study of T cell responses to AZD1222 COVID-19 vaccine. As concerns this clone: What it binds is not known.

CDR1 is MDHEN and CDR2 is SYDVKM in the germline V gene. V shed 7 bases and J shed 3 bases, with 24 bases lying between them. This CDR3 comprises 17 residues. The data were produced by immunoSEQ multiplex PCR, yet TCRdb's version contains in-frame clones alone and is incomplete. The sample lists about 110,000 clones, approximately 84% occurring once. Findings and caveats of the study: A rise in Spike-specific TCR breadth and depth followed two AZD1222 doses. It should be noted that donors were predominantly white British and more often female, and clonal diversity was possibly underestimated. Close to half of spike-specific TCRs reportedly recognize unmutated variant regions.

V gene TRBV28 combines with J gene TRBJ1-2; TRBD1 is a possible D gene (5 bases). The receptor comes from an adult in good health. Source: peripheral blood, taken on day 0 of AZD1222 vaccination. The CDR3 reads CASKGGGTAREHYGYTF. The CDR3 region has the DNA TGTGCCAGCAAAGGTGGGGGGACCGCGAGGGAACACTATGGCTACACCTTC.